This entry features one TCR beta chain sequence. As handled by the study authors: Reference gene primer amplification gave nucleated cell count estimates. TCRdb keeps only in-frame clones here, not all; method: immunoSEQ multiplex PCR. V, J and clone size derive from that table, while D and trimming were established from the DNA sequence. The data show approximately 140,000 clones, approximately 86% seen once. This record belongs to a study of blood T cell repertoires in COVID-19. With 2 bases removed from V and 7 bases from J, the gap between germline ends came to 20 bases. The V gene's germline CDR1 is KGHSH and CDR2 LQKENI. This CDR3 region has 16 residues. Participant reports of clinical history set cohort assignment.

The sequence was collected from a woman aged 45-59 years who had recovered from COVID-19. This chain joins TRBV18 and TRBJ1-2; tentatively, D is TRBD1 (6 bases). The sequenced material came from PBMCs or T cells enriched from blood (not recorded which). The CDR3 loop reads CASSPIDVGGRGGYTF. CDR3 nucleotides: TGTGCCAGCTCACCAATTGATGTCGGGGGGCGCGGTGGCTACACCTTC.